This T cell receptor (beta chain) was found in a study of T cells after yellow fever vaccination. Broader study findings: FACS-sorted repertoires could harbor abundant contaminating bulk-population clonotypes. CD4 and CD8 compartments shared a small share of clonotypes, likely from convergent recombination. Detected again after the booster were most primary-vaccination clones, at 96% CD4 and about 90% CD8.

TCRdb reprocessed the 5' RACE reads via MiXCR and lists one record per CDR3 protein. The profile shows about 85,000 distinct CDR3 sequences, 13% of them singletons. The CDR3 consists of 18 residues. This TCR came from a young man who received the YFV17D yellow fever vaccine. The chain uses TRBV12-3 or TRBV12-4 and TRBJ2-3; D gene ambiguous. The material sequenced was CD8+ T cells not binding an NS4B(214-222) dextramer, sorted from PBMCs, taken about 21 days after the first yellow fever vaccination. The CDR3 loop is CTCSFGLGWQESTDTQYF. The CDR3 bases are TGTACCTGCAGTTTTGGCTTGGGGTGGCAGGAATCCACAGATACGCAGTATTTT.